In this sample, the clone carrying this T cell receptor (beta chain) turned up many times. The CDR3 loop spans 12 amino acids. Trimming stripped 2 bases from V and 8 bases from J, with 10 bases between. CDR1 and CDR2 (germline): SGHRS, YFSETQ. The data derive from a study of identical twins. TCRdb used MiXCR to reprocess the 5' RACE reads, holding one entry per CDR3 protein. The repertoire holds approximately 700,000 distinct CDR3 sequences, with 15% to 20% as singletons. This same sample was also part of a study on T cells expressing NK-cell markers.

This chain links TRBV5-1 with TRBJ1-2; the D is unclear. The sequence was collected from a woman aged 18-29 years in good health. The specimen sequenced was PBMCs. CDR3 amino acids: CASSFAGYGYTF. The CDR3 DNA follows: TGCGCCAGCAGCTTTGCGGGGTACGGCTACACCTTC.